This record concerns one T cell receptor beta chain sequence. The antigen remains undetermined. The sample belongs to a study of cytomegalovirus exposure and HLA in healthy donors. General study points: The analysis excluded some indistinguishable V segments, including TRBV6-2 and TRBV6-3. According to reports, the classifier identified cytomegalovirus status with high specificity and sensitivity.

J gave up 3 bases and V 11 bases, and 4 bases lay outside the gene matches. Germline lookup yields CDR1 MNHNY and CDR2 SVGAGI (reference sequence). The length of the CDR3 is 12 residues. PCR primers comprised 60 Vbeta and 13 Jbeta primers. As handled by the study authors: Counted up in a later analysis, unique TCR beta chains came to 65 million to 100 million, with about 9.9 million shared. Assay: immunoSEQ multiplex PCR; the TCRdb copy retains only in-frame clones and omits some. Clone size and V and J calls were adopted from that table, with D and trimming inferred from the DNA. The repertoire holds fewer than 200,000 clones, 68% seen once, with around 4.5% in the top ten.

The sequence derives from a woman aged 18-29 years in good health and CMV-seropositive. The V gene is TRBV6-6, the J gene TRBJ2-7; TRBD1 matches at 10 bases. The sample was PBMCs. CDR3 in amino acids: CASRTGGYEQYF. CDR3 nucleotide sequence: TGTGCCTCCCGGACAGGGGGCTACGAGCAGTACTTC.